This T cell receptor (beta chain) was sequenced in a study of blood T cell repertoires in COVID-19. Study as a whole: Specimens from acute and convalescent COVID-19 originated in the United States, Italy and Spain. The analysed material was cDNA or gDNA that came from T cells, B-cell-depleted T cells, or PBMCs.

Trimming took 2 bases from V and 1 from J, leaving 8 bases between them. The CDR3 has 14 residues. Germline CDR1 is SEHNR and CDR2 is FQNEAQ (reference sequence). In the original processing: By means of reference gene primer amplification, nucleated cell counts were estimated. Using immunoSEQ multiplex PCR, the repertoire was profiled, and TCRdb retains in-frame clones only, with some absent. The V and J calls and clone size are taken from that table; D and trimming were inferred from the DNA. This table has roughly 18,000 clones, about 88% appearing once. V gene TRBV7-9 combines with J gene TRBJ1-1, with D unresolved. Sequenced sample: peripheral blood. The clonotype comes from a man aged 60-69 years with active COVID-19. In DNA form, the CDR3 reads TGTGCCAGCAGCTTACACGTAGAGAACACTGAAGCTTTCTTT. It encodes CASSLHVENTEAFF.